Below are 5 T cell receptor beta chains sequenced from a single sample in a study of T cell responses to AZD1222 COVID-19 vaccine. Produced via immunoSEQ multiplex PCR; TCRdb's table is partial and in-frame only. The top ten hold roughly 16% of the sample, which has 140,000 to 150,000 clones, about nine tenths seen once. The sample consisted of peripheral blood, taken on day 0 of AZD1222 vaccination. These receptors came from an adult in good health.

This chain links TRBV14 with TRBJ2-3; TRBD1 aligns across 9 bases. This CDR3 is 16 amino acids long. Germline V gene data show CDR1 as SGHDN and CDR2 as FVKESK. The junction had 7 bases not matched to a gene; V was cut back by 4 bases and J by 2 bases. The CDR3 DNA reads TGTGCCAGCAGCCCGCACAGGGGGCAGTTCACAGATACGCAGTATTTT. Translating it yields CASSPHRGQFTDTQYF.

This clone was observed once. This CDR3 is CASSVDGGRRTGDTQYF. CDR3 DNA sequence: TGTGCCAGCAGCGTAGATGGGGGGCGCAGAACAGGAGATACGCAGTATTTT. This sequence joins TRBV9 and TRBJ2-3; D may be TRBD1 or TRBD2 (6 bases each). Trimming stripped 0 bases from V and 5 bases from J, with 19 bases between. The germline V gene encodes CDR1 SGDLS and CDR2 YYNGEE. This CDR3 spans 17 amino acids.

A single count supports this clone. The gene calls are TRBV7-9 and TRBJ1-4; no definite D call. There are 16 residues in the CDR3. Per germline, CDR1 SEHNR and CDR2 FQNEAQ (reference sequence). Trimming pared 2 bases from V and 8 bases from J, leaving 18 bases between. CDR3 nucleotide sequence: TGTGCCAGCAGCTTATCCGGCGGGGTGAGAGGCGAAAAACTGTTTTTT. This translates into CASSLSGGVRGEKLFF. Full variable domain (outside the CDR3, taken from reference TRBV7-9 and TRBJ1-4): DTGVSQNPRHKITKRGQNVTFRCDPISEHNRLYWYRQTLGQGPEFLTYFQNEAQLEKSRLLSDRFSAERPKGSFSTLEIQRTEQGDSAMYLCASSLSGGVRGEKLFFGSGTQLSVL.

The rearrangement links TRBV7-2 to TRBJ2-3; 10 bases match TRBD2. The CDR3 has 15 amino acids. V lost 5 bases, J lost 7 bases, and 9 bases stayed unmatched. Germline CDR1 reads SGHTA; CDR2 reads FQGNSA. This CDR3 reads CASSPQRGGRNTQYF. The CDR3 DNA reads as TGTGCCAGCAGCCCTCAGCGGGGGGGCCGGAATACGCAGTATTTT.

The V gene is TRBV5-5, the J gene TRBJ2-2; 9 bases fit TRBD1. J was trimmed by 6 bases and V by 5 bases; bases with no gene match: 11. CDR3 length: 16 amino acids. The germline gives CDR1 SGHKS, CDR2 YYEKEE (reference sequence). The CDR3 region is CASRRMTGGLAGELFF. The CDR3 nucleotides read TGTGCCAGCAGGAGGATGACAGGGGGACTCGCCGGGGAGCTGTTTTTT.